A single sample gave rise to the 27 T cell receptor beta chains below, sequenced in a study of cytomegalovirus exposure and HLA in healthy donors. Use of 60 Vbeta and 13 Jbeta primers characterized the PCR. This table comes from immunoSEQ multiplex PCR, and its TCRdb copy is limited to in-frame clones, with some not included. The sample yields 200,000 or so clones, approximately 83% seen once. The sequenced sample was PBMCs. The source is a boy aged 2 to 10 in good health and CMV-seronegative.

This clone was counted only a few times. The rearrangement joins TRBV5-5 to TRBJ1-6; D may be TRBD1 (5 bases). From germline, CDR1 is SGHKS and CDR2 YYEKEE (reference sequence). Trimming removed 3 bases from V and 10 bases from J, with 14 bases in between. The CDR3 consists of 14 residues. Written as DNA, the CDR3 is TGTGCCAGCAGCTCGGGAGGAAAGGGGTCACCCCTCCACTTT. It specifies CASSSGGKGSPLHF.

The CDR3 coding sequence is TGTGCCAGCAGTGACGGGAGCTCGCGACGGACCATATATTTT. The encoded protein is CASSDGSSRRTIYF. This chain links TRBV6-5 with TRBJ1-3; no clear D. The CDR3 runs to 14 residues. Germline V lookup: CDR1 MNHEY, CDR2 SVGAGI. V lost 5 bases and J 10 bases, leaving 18 bases between the germline ends.

The chain combines TRBV7-6 with TRBJ2-7; perhaps TRBD2 as D (7 bases). The CDR3 totals 15 residues. Trimming took 2 bases from V and 4 from J, leaving 15 bases between them. Germline CDR1 is SGHVS and CDR2 is FNYEAQ. CDR3 nucleotide sequence: TGTGCCAGCAGCTTAAGGGGGGGTCAATCTTACGAGCAGTACTTC. Protein product: CASSLRGGQSYEQYF.

This rearrangement joins TRBV19 to TRBJ1-2, with 11 bases identical to TRBD1. With 5 bases clipped from V and 1 base from J, the junction kept 3 bases outside the gene matches. Germline assignment: CDR1 LNHDA and CDR2 SQIVND (reference sequence). The CDR3 is 15 amino acids. The CDR3 DNA is TGTGCCAGTAGTCCCGGGACAGGGGGTAACTATGGCTACACCTTC. The encoded protein is CASSPGTGGNYGYTF.

The chain employs TRBV9 and TRBJ2-1; 11 bases are a match to TRBD2. V lost 1 base, J lost 4 bases, and 13 bases stayed unmatched. Germline V CDR1 and CDR2: SGDLS, YYNGEE. The CDR3 sequence is 19 residues long. The CDR3 DNA reads TGTGCCAGCAGCGTACGGAAGGGGTTGGGGACTAGCGGATACAATGAGCAGTTCTTC. As protein: CASSVRKGLGTSGYNEQFF. The full variable domain, completed using reference TRBV9 and TRBJ2-1, is DSGVTQTPKHLITATGQRVTLRCSPRSGDLSVYWYQQSLDQGLQFLIQYYNGEERAKGNILERFSAQQFPDLHSELNLSSLELGDSALYFCASSVRKGLGTSGYNEQFFGPGTRLTVL.

The chain carries TRBV27 and TRBJ1-4; 7 bases map to TRBD1. CDR1 and CDR2 (germline): MNHEY, SMNVEV (reference sequence). J gave up 3 bases and V 6 bases, and 25 bases lay outside the gene matches. The CDR3 is 21 residues long. The CDR3 nucleotides are TGTGCCAGCAGATCTCTTACTAACTCGAGGGAGAGACAGGGAGCTAATGAAAAACTGTTTTTT. Protein product: CASRSLTNSRERQGANEKLFF.

This clone was picked up a small number of times. The chain uses TRBV30 and TRBJ2-7; 8 positions agree with TRBD2. CDR1 GTSNPN and CDR2 SVGIG come from the germline V gene (reference sequence). This CDR3 has 13 amino acids. With V trimmed by 1 base and J by 6 bases, 5 bases remained unmatched. CDR3 DNA sequence: TGTGCCTGGAGTGCCGGACTAGCAGTCGAGCAGTACTTC. It encodes CAWSAGLAVEQYF.

The J gene is TRBJ2-3, the V gene TRBV6-5; D is perhaps TRBD2 (5 bases). The CDR3 has 13 residues. The germline V gene has CDR1 MNHEY and CDR2 SVGAGI. The CDR3 nucleotides read TGTGCGACGAAGGGAGTGCAAGGGTATACGCAGTATTTT. As protein: CATKGVQGYTQYF.

The gene calls are TRBV18 and TRBJ2-7; 10 nucleotides align to TRBD1. V lost 0 bases and J lost 3; bases outside the gene matches: 5. The CDR3 is 16 residues long. CDR1 is KGHSH, CDR2 LQKENI, per germline. The CDR3 nucleotides are TGTGCCAGCTCACCACCGGGCGGGACAGGGGACTACGAGCAGTACTTC. It encodes CASSPPGGTGDYEQYF.

J is TRBJ2-3 and V is TRBV21-1; the D call TRBD2 from the table was never checked on the DNA. TRBV21-1 is described as a pseudogene. The CDR3 is 20 amino acids. CDR3 in amino acids: CASSKAGSGGADIITDTQYF. The DNA for the CDR3 is TGTGCCAGCAGCAAAGCTGGTAGCGGGGGGGCGGATATAATCACAGATACGCAGTATTTT.

The genes are TRBV18 and TRBJ2-7; tentative D call: TRBD1 (5 bases). CDR1 and CDR2 from the germline V gene are KGHSH and LQKENI. The CDR3 covers 13 residues. V lost 5 bases and J 3 bases, leaving 11 bases between the germline ends. The CDR3 reads CASSETRGYEQYF. CDR3 coding DNA: TGTGCCAGCTCAGAAACAAGGGGCTACGAGCAGTACTTC.

The rearrangement joins TRBV9 to TRBJ2-7; 12 nucleotides match TRBD2. The germline gives CDR1 SGDLS, CDR2 YYNGEE. This CDR3 region has 16 residues. J gave up 1 base and V 3 bases, and 5 bases lay outside the gene matches. The CDR3 region has the DNA TGTGCCAGCAGCGCAGGCGGGACTAGCGGGTCCTACGAGCAGTACTTC. It translates to CASSAGGTSGSYEQYF.

The chain couples TRBV10-3 to TRBJ2-5, with a possible D match to TRBD1 (5 bases). The end of the DNA aligns better with TRBJ2-7, so the J call may be wrong. This CDR3 contains 13 residues. The germline V gene has CDR1 ENHRY and CDR2 SYGVKD. CDR3 protein: CAISGQGTYEQYF. The CDR3 coding sequence is TGTGCCATCAGTGGGCAGGGAACCTACGAGCAGTACTTC.

This clone was recorded only once. The genes are TRBV19 and TRBJ1-1; 9 positions agree with TRBD1. V lost 4 bases, J lost 4 bases, and 4 bases stayed unmatched. CDR1 and CDR2 from the germline V gene are LNHDA and SQIVND (reference sequence). This CDR3 region has 14 residues. The DNA of the CDR3 is TGTGCCAGTAGTAACAGGGGGCTGGGCACTGAAGCTTTCTTT. Translation gives CASSNRGLGTEAFF.

For the CDR3, the DNA is TGTGCCAGTAGTACGGACAGAGGTACAGATACGCAGTATTTT. Protein product: CASSTDRGTDTQYF. The chain is built from TRBV19 and TRBJ2-3; possible D gene TRBD1, 6 bases. CDR1 is LNHDA, CDR2 SQIVND, per germline (reference sequence). CDR3 size: 14 residues. V was cut by 4 bases and J by 3 bases, with 11 bases left in between.

The genes are TRBV4-1 and TRBJ1-4, with 8 bases fitting TRBD1. This CDR3 contains 15 residues. Germline values: CDR1 MGHRA, CDR2 YSYEKL. With 5 bases clipped from V and 7 bases from J, the junction kept 9 bases outside the gene matches. Here the CDR3 reads CASSAQQGVAEKLFF. Written as DNA, the CDR3 is TGCGCCAGCAGCGCGCAACAGGGGGTTGCTGAAAAACTGTTTTTT.

The rearrangement uses TRBV6-5 and TRBJ1-6; D ambiguous. The CDR3 length is 13 residues. The V and J ends lost 8 bases and 5 bases respectively, with 10 bases between them. CDR1 and CDR2 from the germline V gene are MNHEY and SVGAGI. CDR3 sequence reads: CASAVLNNSPLHF. The CDR3, as DNA: TGTGCCAGCGCCGTGCTAAATAATTCACCCCTCCACTTT.

The rearrangement joins TRBV7-3 to TRBJ2-7; D is unclear. The ends were cut back, 1 base at V and 6 bases at J, with 7 bases in the middle. This CDR3 spans 12 amino acids. Germline assignment: CDR1 SGHTA and CDR2 FQGTGA. The DNA for the CDR3 is TGTGCCAGCAGCTTAATCCCGGGCGAGCAGTACTTC. It codes for CASSLIPGEQYF.

This clone was recorded a few times. The V and J genes are TRBV21-1 and TRBJ1-6; the table's D call of TRBD1 was not tested on the DNA. TRBV21-1 is marked as a pseudogene. This CDR3 contains 15 residues. CDR3 loop: CASSKADRERSPLHF. The CDR3 nucleotides read TGTGCCAGCAGCAAGGCCGACAGGGAGAGATCACCCCTCCACTTT.

The gene calls are TRBV27 and TRBJ2-3; D remains ambiguous. The CDR3 has 16 residues. Trimming took 1 base from V and 0 from J, leaving 11 bases between them. The germline CDR1 and CDR2 sequences are MNHEY and SMNVEV (reference sequence). Here the CDR3 reads CASSLFGGSSTDTQYF. CDR3 DNA: TGTGCCAGCAGTTTATTCGGCGGCTCTAGCACAGATACGCAGTATTTT.

The gene calls are TRBV6-1 and TRBJ2-5; 7 nucleotides align to TRBD2. Germline assignment: CDR1 MNHNS and CDR2 SASEGT. The CDR3 contains 15 residues. J lost 1 base, V lost 5 bases, and 7 bases had no gene match. The CDR3 DNA sequence: TGTGCCAGCAGTAGGGGAGCGGGGTTCCAAGAGACCCAGTACTTC. Translation gives CASSRGAGFQETQYF.

In DNA, the CDR3 is TGTGCCAGCAGCGAGCTCGGGGGACAAGAGACCCAGTACTTC. Its protein is CASSELGGQETQYF. The chain joins TRBV9 to TRBJ2-5; D is perhaps TRBD2 (6 bases). CDR3 length: 14 residues. Per the germline V gene, CDR1 is SGDLS and CDR2 is YYNGEE. V was clipped by 3 bases and J by 2 bases, with 11 bases between them. Drawing the rest from reference TRBV9 and TRBJ2-5, the complete variable domain is DSGVTQTPKHLITATGQRVTLRCSPRSGDLSVYWYQQSLDQGLQFLIQYYNGEERAKGNILERFSAQQFPDLHSELNLSSLELGDSALYFCASSELGGQETQYFGPGTRLLVL.

This chain joins TRBV5-6 and TRBJ2-1, with TRBD2 as a possible D gene (6 bases). Germline CDR1 and CDR2: SGHDT and YYEEEE. The length of the CDR3 is 15 residues. V lost 4 bases, J lost 3 bases, and 14 bases lay in between. The CDR3 loop reads CASSPRRAHYNEQFF. Written as DNA, the CDR3 is TGTGCCAGCAGCCCCCGGAGGGCTCACTACAATGAGCAGTTCTTC.

V usage is TRBV11-2 and J usage is TRBJ2-3; D is uncertain. Trimming left V 0 bases short and J 6 bases short, with 4 bases between. CDR1 and CDR2 (germline): SGHAT, FQNNGV. The CDR3 sequence is 12 residues long. CDR3 sequence: CASSLDRDTQYF. CDR3 bases: TGTGCCAGCAGCTTAGATCGGGATACGCAGTATTTT.

The V and J genes are TRBV25-1 and TRBJ2-3; D remains ambiguous. This CDR3 comprises 14 residues. Germline CDR1 MGHDK, CDR2 SYGVNS. Trimming removed 3 bases at V and 3 bases at J, with 10 bases between. CDR3 DNA sequence: TGTGCCAGCAGTGACAGTTCAGGTACAGATACGCAGTATTTT. This translates into CASSDSSGTDTQYF.

This chain joins TRBV11-2 and TRBJ2-7, with D tentatively TRBD1 (7 bases). This CDR3 contains 13 residues. V was pared by 11 bases and J by 5 bases, with 19 bases between. The V gene's germline CDR1 is SGHAT and CDR2 FQNNGV. The chain's CDR3 is CAATGRGVDEQYF. CDR3 DNA: TGTGCCGCTACCGGCAGGGGGGTTGACGAGCAGTACTTC. Full variable domain (rest looked up from reference TRBV11-2 and TRBJ2-7): EAGVAQSPRYKIIEKRQSVAFWCNPISGHATLYWYQQILGQGPKLLIQFQNNGVVDDSQLPKDRFSAERLKGVDSTLKIQPAKLEDSAVYLCAATGRGVDEQYFGPGTRLTVT.

The chain recombines TRBV15 with TRBJ1-4, with TRBD1 matching over 7 bases. Germline values: CDR1 LNHNV, CDR2 YYDKDF (reference sequence). The CDR3 totals 19 residues. V was clipped by 0 bases and J by 0 bases; unmatched bases: 10. CDR3 coding DNA: TGTGCCACCAGCAGAGATCCCACGGACAGGCGGACAACTAATGAAAAACTGTTTTTT. Its translation: CATSRDPTDRRTTNEKLFF.